Presented here are 21 T cell receptor beta chains from one specimen sequenced in a study of Ad26.COV2.S vaccination and SARS-CoV-2 variants. This sample's treatment: roughly 18 received Ad26.COV2.S at low or high dose, single or two shots; about 5 received placebo; per-sample allocation not given. Specimens were obtained on day 63 following the first vaccine or placebo injection. Assay: immunoSEQ multiplex PCR; the TCRdb copy retains only in-frame clones and omits some. The repertoire holds under 550,000 clones, with approximately 87% as singletons. The starting material was peripheral blood, obtained in a trial of Ad26.COV2.S vaccine versus placebo. The receptor set was obtained from a person between 18 and 60 years old who received the Ad26.COV2.S COVID-19 vaccine or a placebo.

The chain recombines TRBV29-1 with TRBJ2-7; D is undetermined. The V gene's germline CDR1 is SQVTM and CDR2 ANQGSEA. This CDR3 is 11 amino acids long. V lost 4 bases to trimming and J lost 5 bases, with 9 bases between them. CDR3 in DNA: TGCAGCGTTGTTGGCAGCCACGAGCAGTACTTC. Residues: CSVVGSHEQYF.

The table lists this clone with a count of one. This sequence joins TRBV7-3 and TRBJ1-2, with 7 bases identical to TRBD1. This CDR3 spans 17 amino acids. V gave up 1 base and J gave up 3 bases; unmatched junction bases: 11. From germline, CDR1 is SGHTA and CDR2 FQGTGA. The CDR3 coding sequence is TGTGCCAGCAGCTTAAATCCCAGGGGGAGATTGGACTATGGCTACACCTTC. It is translated as CASSLNPRGRLDYGYTF. The variable domain in full, completed from reference TRBV7-3 and TRBJ1-2, reads GAGVSQTPSNKVTEKGKYVELRCDPISGHTALYWYRQSLGQGPEFLIYFQGTGAADDSGLPNDRFFAVRPEGSVSTLKIQRTERGDSAVYLCASSLNPRGRLDYGYTFGSGTRLTVV.

The rearrangement joins TRBV2 to TRBJ2-1; the D gene is possibly TRBD2 (5 bases). The V gene's germline CDR1 is SNHLY and CDR2 FYNNEI. The CDR3 extends over 15 amino acids. V was cut by 6 bases and J by 0 bases, with 12 bases left in between. CDR3 sequence: CASSPDGNSYNEQFF. CDR3 bases: TGTGCCAGCAGCCCGGACGGGAACTCCTACAATGAGCAGTTCTTC.

This chain joins TRBV28 and TRBJ1-2, with TRBD1 matching over 9 bases. This CDR3 spans 15 amino acids. Germline-derived CDR1 and CDR2 are MDHEN and SYDVKM. V dropped 5 bases and J dropped 2; count of bases not matched to a gene: 6. CDR3 nucleotide sequence: TGTGCCAGCAGTCTTACGACAGGGGGAAACTATGGCTACACCTTC. This gives the protein CASSLTTGGNYGYTF.

The CDR3 protein is CASSRPGNSPLHF. As DNA, the CDR3 is TGTGCCAGCAGTCGTCCAGGGAATTCACCCCTCCACTTT. This chain connects TRBV28 to TRBJ1-6; tentative D call: TRBD1 (5 bases). With 5 bases removed from V and 7 bases from J, the gap between germline ends came to 9 bases. This CDR3 contains 13 residues. CDR1 is MDHEN and CDR2 is SYDVKM in the germline V gene. Variable domain in full (rest from reference TRBV28 and TRBJ1-6): DVKVTQSSRYLVKRTGEKVFLECVQDMDHENMFWYRQDPGLGLRLIYFSYDVKMKEKGDIPEGYSVSREKKERFSLILESASTNQTSMYLCASSRPGNSPLHFGNGTRLTVT.

This chain uses TRBV4-3 with TRBJ2-7; 9 bases fit TRBD1. V shed 1 base and J 3 bases; nucleotides not matched to a gene: 7. The CDR3 totals 16 residues. CDR1 and CDR2 (germline): LGHNA, YSLEER. The CDR3 spells CASSQGAHRGLYEQYF. The CDR3 DNA is TGCGCCAGCAGCCAAGGGGCCCACAGGGGGCTCTACGAGCAGTACTTC.

This sequence joins TRBV7-9 and TRBJ2-1, with 11 bases fitting TRBD1. The V and J ends lost 3 bases and 8 bases, in that order; junction bases with no gene match: 6. The CDR3 loop spans 15 amino acids. Germline V gene data show CDR1 as SEHNR and CDR2 as FQNEAQ (reference sequence). The chain's CDR3 is CASSLEDRGLYEQFF. CDR3 nucleotide sequence: TGTGCCAGCAGCTTGGAGGACAGGGGGCTCTATGAGCAGTTCTTC.

The J gene is TRBJ1-2, the V gene TRBV6-5; D uncertain. There are 13 residues in the CDR3. The germline V and J ends were trimmed by 4 bases and 3 bases, with 9 bases remaining between them. Per germline, CDR1 MNHEY and CDR2 SVGAGI. Here the CDR3 reads CASSSPGHYGYTF. The CDR3, as DNA: TGTGCCAGCAGTTCCCCCGGACACTATGGCTACACCTTC.

The chain employs TRBV29-1 and TRBJ2-1; 13 bases line up with TRBD2. The germline CDR1 and CDR2 sequences are SQVTM and ANQGSEA. The CDR3 is 13 residues long. J lost 8 bases, V lost 7 bases, and 5 bases had no gene match. As DNA, the CDR3 is TGCAGCGCAGGGACTAGCGGGGCCTATGAGCAGTTCTTC. The encoded protein is CSAGTSGAYEQFF.

For the CDR3, the DNA is TGCGCCAGCAGCCAACCGGGACAGGGGGCTTACTCCTACGAGCAGTACTTC. Its translation: CASSQPGQGAYSYEQYF. This chain connects TRBV5-1 to TRBJ2-7, with 12 nucleotides matching TRBD1. Germline CDR1 is SGHRS and CDR2 is YFSETQ. V lost 4 bases, J lost 0 bases, and 8 bases stayed unmatched. The CDR3 is 17 amino acids.

The chain recombines TRBV27 with TRBJ2-7; 8 bases align to TRBD2. Germline loops: CDR1 MNHEY, CDR2 SMNVEV (reference sequence). The CDR3 spans 12 residues. V shed 7 bases and J 2 bases; nucleotides not matched to a gene: 1. CDR3 bases: TGTGCCAGCATCGGGGGGGCCTACGAGCAGTACTTC. The encoded protein is CASIGGAYEQYF.

J is TRBJ2-1 and V is TRBV4-1; weak D call: TRBD2 (7 bases). V was shortened by 2 bases and J by 0 bases, with 20 bases between the two germline ends. The CDR3 has 19 amino acids. In germline, CDR1 is MGHRA, CDR2 YSYEKL. CDR3 bases: TGCGCCAGCAGCCAACTACCTGGGGGGGGCTTAAGCTCCTACAATGAGCAGTTCTTC. It specifies CASSQLPGGGLSSYNEQFF.

The sample holds one count of this clone. The CDR3 protein is CASSYSPGQREAFF. The CDR3 DNA follows: TGTGCCAGCAGTTACTCACCGGGACAAAGAGAAGCTTTCTTT. The chain carries TRBV6-5 and TRBJ1-1, with D perhaps TRBD1 (6 bases). The CDR3 extends over 14 amino acids. V lost 0 bases, J lost 8 bases, and 13 bases lay in between. Germline V CDR1 and CDR2: MNHEY, SVGAGI.

V usage is TRBV19 and J usage is TRBJ2-7, with D possibly TRBD2 on 7 matching bases. CDR3 length: 14 amino acids. Germline V gene data show CDR1 as LNHDA and CDR2 as SQIVND (reference sequence). V lost 4 bases and J lost 3, with 13 bases in between. This CDR3 reads CASSTTGGSYEQYF. The CDR3 bases are TGTGCCAGTAGTACAACGGGGGGCAGCTACGAGCAGTACTTC. The whole variable domain, filled in from reference TRBV19 and TRBJ2-7, reads DGGITQSPKYLFRKEGQNVTLSCEQNLNHDAMYWYRQDPGQGLRLIYYSQIVNDFQKGDIAEGYSVSREKKESFPLTVTSAQKNPTAFYLCASSTTGGSYEQYFGPGTRLTVT.

This clone was counted once. The V gene is TRBV7-2, the J gene TRBJ1-2; TRBD1 matches 7 bases. This CDR3 is 13 amino acids long. In germline, CDR1 is SGHTA, CDR2 FQGNSA. J lost 4 bases, V lost 5 bases, and 4 bases had no gene match. CDR3 DNA: TGTGCCAGCAGCGCGGGACAGCCCTATGGCTACACCTTC. Translated, it gives CASSAGQPYGYTF.

The chain recombines TRBV19 with TRBJ2-7; D ambiguous. The ends were cut back, 1 base at V and 3 bases at J, with 7 bases in the middle. Germline CDR1 reads LNHDA; CDR2 reads SQIVND (reference sequence). The CDR3 spans 13 residues. In DNA, the CDR3 is TGTGCCAGTAGTATAGGACACATCTACGAGCAGTACTTC. Its protein is CASSIGHIYEQYF.

This clone was recorded once. V usage is TRBV7-2 and J usage is TRBJ2-3; D gene uncertain. The CDR3 is made up of 15 amino acids. Germline lookup yields CDR1 SGHTA and CDR2 FQGNSA. V was cut by 5 bases and J by 4 bases, with 16 bases left in between. CDR3 sequence reads: CASSPLFRWSDTQYF. The CDR3 region has the DNA TGTGCCAGCAGCCCACTTTTCCGGTGGTCAGATACGCAGTATTTT.

The table lists this clone with a count of one. CDR3 protein: CASSIRMGPHILGDYEQYF. The CDR3 DNA reads TGTGCCAGTAGTATCCGGATGGGCCCACACATCCTCGGTGACTACGAGCAGTACTTC. The chain combines TRBV19 with TRBJ2-7; D is uncertain. V was cut by 3 bases and J by 3 bases, with 27 bases left in between. CDR1 and CDR2 from the germline V gene are LNHDA and SQIVND (reference sequence). The CDR3 is 19 amino acids.

The chain couples TRBV21-1 to TRBJ2-7. TRBV21-1 is a known pseudogene. CDR3 size: 10 residues. This CDR3 reads CASGWYEQYF. For the CDR3, the DNA is TGTGCCAGCGGGTGGTACGAGCAGTACTTC.

The chain employs TRBV19 and TRBJ2-7; no clear D gene. Trimming cost V 4 bases and J 3 bases, with 10 bases left between them. CDR1 LNHDA and CDR2 SQIVND come from the germline V gene (reference sequence). This CDR3 is 13 amino acids long. The CDR3 protein is CASSSGLHYEQYF. CDR3 DNA: TGTGCCAGTAGTAGTGGTCTTCACTACGAGCAGTACTTC. Based on the CDR3 plus reference TRBV19 and TRBJ2-7, the full variable domain is DGGITQSPKYLFRKEGQNVTLSCEQNLNHDAMYWYRQDPGQGLRLIYYSQIVNDFQKGDIAEGYSVSREKKESFPLTVTSAQKNPTAFYLCASSSGLHYEQYFGPGTRLTVT.

J is TRBJ2-7 and V is TRBV5-1; no reliable D call. The CDR3 extends over 13 amino acids. V shed 0 bases and J shed 6 bases, with 10 bases lying between them. Germline CDR1 SGHRS, CDR2 YFSETQ. The CDR3 coding sequence is TGCGCCAGCAGCTTGGAGTTAGGGCTCGAGCAGTACTTC. Protein sequence: CASSLELGLEQYF.